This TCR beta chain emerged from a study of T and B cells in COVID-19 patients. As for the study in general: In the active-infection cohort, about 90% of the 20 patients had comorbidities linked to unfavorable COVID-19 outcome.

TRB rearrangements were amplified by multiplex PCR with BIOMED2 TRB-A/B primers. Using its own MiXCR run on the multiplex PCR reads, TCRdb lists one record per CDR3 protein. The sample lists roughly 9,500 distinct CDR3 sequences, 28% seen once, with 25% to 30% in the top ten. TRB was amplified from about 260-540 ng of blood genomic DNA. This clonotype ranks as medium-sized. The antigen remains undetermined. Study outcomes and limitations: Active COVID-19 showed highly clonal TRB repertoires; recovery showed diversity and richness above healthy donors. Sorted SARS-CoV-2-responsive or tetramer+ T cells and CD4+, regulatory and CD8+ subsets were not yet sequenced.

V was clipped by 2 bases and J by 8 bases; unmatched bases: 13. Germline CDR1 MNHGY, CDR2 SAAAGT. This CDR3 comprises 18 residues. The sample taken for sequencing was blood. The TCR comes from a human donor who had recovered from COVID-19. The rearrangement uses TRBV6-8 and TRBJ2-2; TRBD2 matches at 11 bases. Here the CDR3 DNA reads TGTGCCAGCAGTTACGGACCGGGACTAGCGGTCTGGAAGGGGGAGCTGTTTTTT. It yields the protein CASSYGPGLAVWKGELFF.